Below, 8 T cell receptor beta chains from the same sample are listed, as sequenced in a study of tumor-infiltrating lymphocytes in primary liver carcinoma. Total RNA amounting to 450 to 500 ng was the source from which TCR beta cDNA was made with a constant-region primer. Library construction for TCR beta comprised three nested multiplex PCR rounds performed with slightly modified ARM-PCR. TRBV1-TRBV30 forward and Cbeta reverse primers drove the first two roughly 9-cycle rounds. MiXCR, run by TCRdb on the multiplex PCR reads, gives a single entry per CDR3 protein. The profile covers approximately 80,000 distinct CDR3 sequences, with roughly 71% appearing a single time and roughly 28% taken by the ten largest. For each extraction, RNA and DNA were obtained together from approximately 20-30 mg of unsorted bulk tissue. The sequenced sample was tumor-adjacent normal liver tissue. The receptor set was obtained from a man aged 40-49 years with primary liver carcinoma and hepatitis B virus infection.

About this clonotype: The CDR3 ends on some other residue instead of the conserved phenylalanine or tryptophan, so this is likely a read error. J is TRBJ1-4 and V is TRBV6-1; 8 nucleotides agree with TRBD1. CDR3 length: 15 amino acids. Germline values: CDR1 MNHNS, CDR2 SASEGT. CDR3 region: CASSVQGVTSEKLFL. The DNA for the CDR3 is TGTGCCAGCAGTGTACAGGGGGTAACTAGTGAAAAACTGTTTTTA.

This clonotype was seen more than once but under ten times. The genes are TRBV4-3 and TRBJ2-3; D perhaps matches TRBD2 (6 bases). The length of the CDR3 is 15 residues. Deletions cut 0 bases from V and 5 bases from J, with 12 bases between. Germline V gene lookup returns CDR1 LGHNA and CDR2 YSLEER. The CDR3: CASSQDLGAGDTQYF. CDR3 nucleotide sequence: TGCGCCAGCAGCCAAGATCTGGGAGCGGGAGATACGCAGTATTTT.

This clonotype appeared a few times. A read error may be the cause here, since a much bigger clone is one base away. Written as DNA, the CDR3 is TGTACCAGCAGCCGACGGACAGGGTCAGGTGTCAATGAGCAGTTCTTC. Translation: CTSSRRTGSGVNEQFF. The V and J genes are TRBV4-2 and TRBJ2-1; TRBD1 matches at 8 bases. The CDR3 length is 16 residues. Germline V gene sequence: CDR1 LGHNA, CDR2 YNFKEQ.

For this clonotype: At one end the junction does not follow the germline gene, possibly because of a read error. The V and J genes are TRBV11-2 and TRBJ2-1; no firm D call. In germline, CDR1 is SGHAT, CDR2 FQNNGV. The CDR3 length is 16 residues. The CDR3 loop reads CTSSFELMCGSNEHFF. CDR3 nucleotides: TGTACCAGCAGCTTCGAGCTCATGTGCGGATCCAATGAGCACTTCTTC.

To note about this clonotype: A junction boundary mismatches the germline segment, possibly from a read error. The chain employs TRBV5-6 and TRBJ2-1; 7 bases line up with TRBD1. This CDR3 is built from 16 residues. Germline CDR1 SGHDT, CDR2 YYEEEE. CDR3 DNA sequence: TGTGCCAGCAGCCTTCTCGGACAGGATTCCTGCAATGAGCAGTTCTTC. Amino acid sequence: CASSLLGQDSCNEQFF. The full variable domain, in which reference TRBV5-6 and TRBJ2-1 provide the parts outside the CDR3, is DAGVTQSPTHLIKTRGQQVTLRCSPKSGHDTVSWYQQALGQGPQFIFQYYEEEERQRGNFPDRFSGHQFPNYSSELNVNALLLGDSALYLCASSLLGQDSCNEQFFGPGTRLTVL.

As for this clonotype: This may stem from a read error, because a much larger clone lies one nucleotide away. The chain is built from TRBV7-9 and TRBJ1-6, with D hard to call. CDR1 is SEHNR, CDR2 FQNEAQ, per germline (reference sequence). The CDR3 is 15 amino acids. V was shortened by 7 bases and J by 7 bases, with 17 bases between the two germline ends. This chain's CDR3 is CASISDGRANSPLHF. The CDR3 nucleotides read TGTGCCAGCATCTCCGACGGAAGGGCGAATTCACCCCTCCACTTT.

Points on this clonotype: The junction departs from the called germline gene at one end, perhaps through a read error. The chain is built from TRBV2 and TRBJ2-3, with D uncertain. The CDR3 sequence is 14 residues long. Per the germline V gene, CDR1 is SNHLY and CDR2 is FYNNEI. CDR3 sequence (DNA): TGTACCAGCAGACCCCGAACAAGTCCAGATACGCAGTATTTT. Protein sequence: CTSRPRTSPDTQYF.

V gene TRBV5-5 combines with J gene TRBJ2-2, with 10 bases that match TRBD1. The CDR3 sequence is 17 residues long. From germline, CDR1 is SGHKS and CDR2 YYEKEE (reference sequence). V lost 10 bases and J lost 7; bases outside the gene matches: 19. CDR3 in amino acids: CAGCLSPGTGANGELFF. In DNA, the CDR3 is TGTGCCGGCTGCTTAAGTCCCGGGACAGGGGCCAACGGGGAGCTGTTTTTT.